The TCR beta chain under discussion was sequenced for a study of cytomegalovirus exposure and HLA in healthy donors. Study-wide background: An early release of data contained about 85 million unique TCRs, which came from HLA-typed donors.

This clone was seen only once. Its target is not known. Trimming took off 3 bases at V and 1 base at J, with 18 bases between the two ends. The germline gives CDR1 KGHSH, CDR2 LQKENI. CDR3 length: 18 amino acids. General study points: An observed cluster of highly shared sequence variants was recorded as a likely sequencing artifact. One later analysis reportedly identified an Asian-associated ancestry cluster that showed fewer N-insertions than the roughly 600-donor mean. Across donors, most TCRs were seen rarely, yet some public ones were widespread.

PCR employed 60 Vbeta and 13 Jbeta primers. Libraries were prepared by immunoSEQ multiplex PCR; TCRdb keeps only in-frame clonotypes and omits some of them. Counted here are some 210,000 clones, roughly 73% occurring once; the ten biggest clones make up around 2.2%. The chain is built from TRBV18 and TRBJ2-2, with unresolved D. This sequence originates from a woman younger than 45 in good health and CMV-seropositive. Sequenced input: PBMCs. CDR3 region: CASSPRLLGGENTGELFF. As DNA, the CDR3 is TGTGCCAGCTCACCCCGACTCCTCGGTGGAGAGAACACCGGGGAGCTGTTTTTT.